The subject of this entry is one T cell receptor beta chain. Some clones are missing from TCRdb's copy, which holds only in-frame ones; the method was immunoSEQ multiplex PCR. The repertoire holds roughly 49,000 clones, with around nine tenths as singletons. V lost 0 bases, J lost 4 bases, and 1 base stayed unmatched. The CDR3 covers 15 residues. Germline loops: CDR1 SGHNT, CDR2 YYREEE (reference sequence). The sample comes from a study of blood T cell repertoires in COVID-19. This chain links TRBV5-4 with TRBJ2-7; 13 bases fit TRBD2. Specimen: peripheral blood. The receptor's source is an elderly woman with acute or convalescent COVID-19. The CDR3 coding sequence is TGTGCCAGCAGCTTGGGACTAGCGGGAGGTTACGAGCAGTACTTC. Translation: CASSLGLAGGYEQYF.